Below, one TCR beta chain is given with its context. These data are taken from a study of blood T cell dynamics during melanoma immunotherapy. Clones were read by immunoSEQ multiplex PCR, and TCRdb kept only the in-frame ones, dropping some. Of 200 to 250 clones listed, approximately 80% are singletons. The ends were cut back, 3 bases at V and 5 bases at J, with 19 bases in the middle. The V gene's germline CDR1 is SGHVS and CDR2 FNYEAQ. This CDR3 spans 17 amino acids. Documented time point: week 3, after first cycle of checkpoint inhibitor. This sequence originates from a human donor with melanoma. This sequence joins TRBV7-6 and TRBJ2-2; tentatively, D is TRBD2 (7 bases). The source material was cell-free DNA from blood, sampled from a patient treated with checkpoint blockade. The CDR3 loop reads CASSLATGGAGTGELFF. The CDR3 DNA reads TGTGCCAGCAGCTTGGCAACGGGGGGCGCGGGTACCGGGGAGCTGTTTTTT.